A single T cell receptor (beta chain) is shown here with its context. The source of the sample is a study of control samples from healthy donors and cancer patients. The CDR3 runs 15 residues. The germline V gene encodes CDR1 SGHDN and CDR2 FVKESK. The V and J ends lost 1 base and 7 bases, in that order; junction bases with no gene match: 5. Using immunoSEQ multiplex PCR, the repertoire was profiled, and TCRdb retains in-frame clones only, with some absent. The sample includes 90,000 to 100,000 clones, roughly three quarters of them seen just once. The gene calls are TRBV14 and TRBJ2-1; 9 nucleotides line up with TRBD1. The receptor comes from a woman aged 25 to 45 in good health. The sequencing input was blood. CDR3 sequence (DNA): TGTGCCAGCAGCCAAGGACAGGGGGTTTTTAATGAGCAGTTCTTC. This translates into CASSQGQGVFNEQFF.